This T cell receptor (beta chain) was observed in a study of T cell changes during pregnancy in multiple sclerosis. The length of the CDR3 is 15 residues. Germline V gene data show CDR1 as SGHRS and CDR2 as YFSETQ. The V segment lost 4 bases and the J segment 8 bases; nucleotides outside the gene matches: 9. Using immunoSEQ multiplex PCR, the repertoire was profiled, and TCRdb retains in-frame clones only, with some absent. Of 85,000 to 90,000 clones listed, 80% to 95% are singletons. Worth noting for this clone: The identical CDR3 is also encoded by other nucleotide sequences in the sample.

The sequence was collected from a female donor in good health, enrolled as a control in a pregnancy study. The sequencing here drew on peripheral blood, taken in the first trimester of pregnancy. The chain recombines TRBV5-1 with TRBJ1-4; 9 bases are a match to TRBD1. CDR3 sequence reads: CASSPGGGQGEKLFF. In DNA, the CDR3 is TGCGCCAGCAGCCCCGGGGGGGGACAGGGAGAAAAACTGTTTTTT. Drawing the rest from reference TRBV5-1 and TRBJ1-4, the complete variable domain is KAGVTQTPRYLIKTRGQQVTLSCSPISGHRSVSWYQQTPGQGLQFLFEYFSETQRNKGNFPGRFSGRQFSNSRSEMNVSTLELGDSALYLCASSPGGGQGEKLFFGSGTQLSVL.